One and the same sample provided the 20 T cell receptor beta chains below, sequenced in a study of blood T cell repertoires in COVID-19. Only in-frame clones appear in the TCRdb table, and some are missing; sequencing was by immunoSEQ multiplex PCR. The repertoire holds about 200,000 clones, with roughly 82% as singletons. The source material was PBMCs or T cells enriched from blood (not recorded which). These TCRs come from a man aged 40-49 years who had recovered from COVID-19.

This rearrangement joins TRBV7-2 to TRBJ1-2; possibly TRBD1 for D (6 bases). Trimming pared 0 bases from V and 3 bases from J, leaving 11 bases between. This CDR3 contains 15 residues. Germline CDR1 reads SGHTA; CDR2 reads FQGNSA. The CDR3 is CASSLARHRDYGYTF. CDR3 nucleotide sequence: TGTGCCAGCAGCTTAGCGAGGCACAGGGACTATGGCTACACCTTC.

Note on this clone: A read error may produce the germline difference seen at one junction end. This sequence joins TRBV7-9 and TRBJ1-4; 7 positions agree with TRBD1. The germline CDR1 and CDR2 sequences are SEHNR and FQNEAQ (reference sequence). The CDR3 totals 13 residues. DNA of the CDR3: TGTGCCAGCAGCTTAGCTCTCGACAGGGCTATTGCTTTT. It is translated as CASSLALDRAIAF.

This chain joins TRBV2 and TRBJ2-7, with 7 bases that match TRBD1. CDR1 and CDR2 from the germline V gene are SNHLY and FYNNEI. This CDR3 spans 15 amino acids. Losses at the gene ends were 5 bases for V and 4 bases for J; bases not matched to a gene: 11. The CDR3 region has the DNA TGTGCCAGCAGTCCAGGGGGTCCCTTAGGGTACGAGCAGTACTTC. Protein product: CASSPGGPLGYEQYF.

The chain joins TRBV9 to TRBJ1-2, with 10 bases matching TRBD1. The junction had 6 bases not matched to a gene; V was cut back by 0 bases and J by 4 bases. This CDR3 has 16 residues. CDR1 is SGDLS, CDR2 YYNGEE, per germline. The CDR3: CASSVEGQGHLYGYTF. The CDR3 DNA is TGTGCCAGCAGCGTAGAGGGACAGGGGCATCTCTATGGCTACACCTTC.

The chain couples TRBV6-5 to TRBJ1-2; the D is unclear. This CDR3 contains 14 residues. Germline V CDR1 and CDR2: MNHEY, SVGAGI. V was trimmed by 7 bases and J by 0 bases, leaving 12 bases between them. Here the CDR3 reads CASNRRETNYGYTF. CDR3 bases: TGTGCCAGCAACAGACGGGAGACTAACTATGGCTACACCTTC.

The chain employs TRBV6-1 and TRBJ2-7, with 10 bases lining up with TRBD2. The CDR3 contains 13 residues. Germline values: CDR1 MNHNS, CDR2 SASEGT. Losses at the gene ends were 4 bases for V and 3 bases for J; bases not matched to a gene: 0. CDR3 in DNA: TGTGCCAGCAGTGGACTAGCGGGCTACGAGCAGTACTTC. This encodes CASSGLAGYEQYF.

The rearrangement uses TRBV28 and TRBJ1-5, with D perhaps matching TRBD1 (5 bases). The germline CDR1 and CDR2 sequences are MDHEN and SYDVKM. The CDR3 totals 14 residues. Trimming removed 2 bases at V and 6 bases at J, with 11 bases between. The CDR3 sequence is CASSLTGERQPQHF. Written as DNA, the CDR3 is TGTGCCAGCAGTTTAACGGGGGAACGTCAGCCCCAGCATTTT.

This chain links TRBV14 with TRBJ1-4; D not certain. The CDR3 contains 13 residues. CDR1 SGHDN and CDR2 FVKESK come from the germline V gene. V lost 4 bases and J lost 4, with 7 bases in between. CDR3 sequence reads: CASSRARNEKLFF. CDR3 in DNA: TGTGCCAGCAGCCGAGCCCGTAATGAAAAACTGTTTTTT.

V usage is TRBV19 and J usage is TRBJ1-1, with D maybe TRBD1 (6 bases). Germline CDR1 is LNHDA and CDR2 is SQIVND (reference sequence). CDR3 length equals 15 residues. Between the trimmed V and J ends, which lost 1 base and 0 bases, there was a span of 9 bases. DNA for the CDR3: TGTGCCAGTAGTATAGTCCGACAGGTGAACACTGAAGCTTTCTTT. Translating gives CASSIVRQVNTEAFF.

Only one count was recorded for this clone. CDR3 bases: TGTGCCAGCACCCCCGGGGGGGTCTATGGCTACACCTTC. It translates to CASTPGGVYGYTF. The gene calls are TRBV28 and TRBJ1-2, with a tentative D call TRBD1 (5 bases). Trimming shortened V by 7 bases and J by 4 bases, and 13 bases separated the two germline ends. CDR1 MDHEN and CDR2 SYDVKM come from the germline V gene. CDR3 size: 13 residues.

V usage is TRBV5-1 and J usage is TRBJ1-1, with 7 bases identical to TRBD1. The germline gives CDR1 SGHRS, CDR2 YFSETQ. Trimming at V came to 4 bases and at J to 5 bases, leaving 8 bases not matched to a gene. This CDR3 region has 14 residues. In DNA, the CDR3 is TGCGCCAGCAGCAGCCAGGGGGACGGGACTGAAGCTTTCTTT. Its translation: CASSSQGDGTEAFF. The full variable domain, its missing parts supplied by reference TRBV5-1 and TRBJ1-1, is KAGVTQTPRYLIKTRGQQVTLSCSPISGHRSVSWYQQTPGQGLQFLFEYFSETQRNKGNFPGRFSGRQFSNSRSEMNVSTLELGDSALYLCASSSQGDGTEAFFGQGTRLTVV.

The rearrangement joins TRBV28 to TRBJ1-4, with TRBD1 as a possible D gene (5 bases). This CDR3 spans 15 amino acids. Germline V gene sequence: CDR1 MDHEN, CDR2 SYDVKM. The ends were cut back, 2 bases at V and 8 bases at J, with 15 bases in the middle. The CDR3 sequence: CASSLGGQGGEKLFF. CDR3 in DNA: TGTGCCAGCAGTTTAGGAGGGCAGGGTGGCGAAAAACTGTTTTTT.

This clone was picked up one time. The CDR3 is CASSMTTEETQYF. CDR3 nucleotide sequence: TGTGCCAGTAGTATGACTACAGAAGAGACCCAGTACTTC. The chain combines TRBV19 with TRBJ2-5; tentatively, D is TRBD2 (5 bases). Per the germline V gene, CDR1 is LNHDA and CDR2 is SQIVND (reference sequence). The V gene lost 3 bases and the J gene lost 3 bases, with 8 bases spanning the gap. The CDR3 has 13 residues.

This chain connects TRBV4-1 to TRBJ1-3; D gene uncertain. From germline, CDR1 is MGHRA and CDR2 YSYEKL. Trimming pared 0 bases from V and 7 bases from J, leaving 7 bases between. The CDR3 is 13 amino acids. This CDR3 is CASSQDMGNTIYF. Written as DNA, the CDR3 is TGCGCCAGCAGCCAAGATATGGGCAACACCATATATTTT.

The chain links TRBV11-2 to TRBJ1-4; no clear D. The V end was cut by 2 bases, the J end by 8 bases, with 12 bases between. The CDR3 sequence is 14 residues long. Germline V gene lookup returns CDR1 SGHAT and CDR2 FQNNGV. The CDR3 DNA sequence: TGTGCCAGCAGCTTAAAAACGGGCGGGGAAAAACTGTTTTTT. The encoded protein is CASSLKTGGEKLFF.

This clone was detected a few times. J is TRBJ2-7 and V is TRBV27, with 10 nucleotides matching TRBD2. V shed 6 bases and J 3 bases; nucleotides not matched to a gene: 29. From germline, CDR1 is MNHEY and CDR2 SMNVEV (reference sequence). This CDR3 contains 22 residues. The DNA of the CDR3 is TGTGCCAGCAGGCGGGACACGGGTCTAGCGGGAGTGGCATACTACCACCTCTACGAGCAGTACGTC. Translated: CASRRDTGLAGVAYYHLYEQYV.

The chain couples TRBV20-1 to TRBJ2-5, with D possibly matching TRBD1 (6 bases). The CDR3 sequence is 11 residues long. Trimming removed 5 bases at V and 4 bases at J, with 8 bases between. The germline V gene encodes CDR1 DFQATT and CDR2 SNEGSKA (reference sequence). CDR3 sequence (DNA): TGCAGTGCTGGACAGTTAGAGACCCAGTACTTC. Translated, it gives CSAGQLETQYF.

This rearrangement joins TRBV4-3 to TRBJ2-2, with TRBD2 matching 10 bases. The V gene end was trimmed by 9 bases and the J gene end by 4 bases; junction bases not matched to a gene: 11. The CDR3 loop spans 16 amino acids. CDR1 is LGHNA and CDR2 is YSLEER in the germline V gene. DNA for the CDR3: TGCGCCAGTAGAGACGAGAGCGGGAGGGCCACCGGGGAGCTGTTTTTT. Its protein is CASRDESGRATGELFF.

The V and J genes are TRBV19 and TRBJ1-2; TRBD1 matches at 10 bases. The CDR3 runs 15 residues. Germline-derived CDR1 and CDR2 are LNHDA and SQIVND (reference sequence). The J segment lost 5 bases and the V segment lost 7 bases, leaving 10 bases of the junction unmatched. In DNA form, the CDR3 reads TGTGCCAGTACTATTCCGGGACAGGGGCCTTATGGCTACACCTTC. This gives the protein CASTIPGQGPYGYTF.

This clone was counted between two and nine times. The rearrangement uses TRBV28 and TRBJ1-6; TRBD1 is a possible D gene (5 bases). CDR3 length: 15 amino acids. Trimming took off 6 bases at V and 5 bases at J, with 14 bases between the two ends. The germline gives CDR1 MDHEN, CDR2 SYDVKM. The CDR3 nucleotides read TGTGCCAGCAGCCCAACTACAGGCCATAATTCACCCCTCCACTTT. It translates to CASSPTTGHNSPLHF.